A single sample gave rise to the 4 T cell receptor beta chains below, sequenced in a study of cytomegalovirus exposure and HLA in healthy donors. PCR amplification relied on 60 Vbeta primers (plus 13 Jbeta primers). The repertoire was sequenced with immunoSEQ multiplex PCR; TCRdb's copy has only in-frame clones and lacks some. Here the sample spans about 150,000 clones, around 83% being singletons. Sequences were obtained from PBMCs. These receptors were collected from a woman under 30 in good health and CMV-seronegative.

This clone was observed a few times. The genes are TRBV5-1 and TRBJ2-6; 7 bases are a match to TRBD2. V lost 0 bases and J lost 1; bases outside the gene matches: 4. This CDR3 contains 17 residues. Germline lookup yields CDR1 SGHRS and CDR2 YFSETQ. CDR3 sequence: CASSLAGGPSGANVLTF. The CDR3 DNA sequence: TGCGCCAGCAGCTTGGCGGGGGGACCATCTGGGGCCAACGTCCTGACTTTC.

The chain recombines TRBV11-2 with TRBJ2-7; D is possibly TRBD1 (6 bases). The ends were cut back, 3 bases at V and 2 bases at J, with 14 bases in the middle. Germline CDR1 is SGHAT and CDR2 is FQNNGV. The CDR3 length is 15 residues. This CDR3 reads CASSLDSGHPYEQYF. The CDR3 DNA reads as TGTGCCAGCAGCTTGGACTCGGGACACCCCTACGAGCAGTACTTC.

This clone is a singleton in its sample. The chain has TRBV9 and TRBJ2-1, with D maybe TRBD1 (5 bases). Germline V gives CDR1 SGDLS, CDR2 YYNGEE. V was shortened by 4 bases and J by 9 bases, with 14 bases between the two germline ends. The CDR3 totals 13 residues. The CDR3 reads CASSSQGQPEQFF. The CDR3 nucleotides are TGTGCCAGCAGCTCCCAAGGACAACCTGAGCAGTTCTTC.

This clone has just a few counts. This CDR3 reads CASSEGGQGGEKLFF. Here the CDR3 DNA reads TGTGCCAGCAGTGAGGGGGGACAGGGGGGCGAAAAACTGTTTTTT. The chain joins TRBV6-1 to TRBJ1-4; 11 positions agree with TRBD1. The CDR3 sequence is 15 residues long. The germline V gene encodes CDR1 MNHNS and CDR2 SASEGT. V lost 3 bases, J lost 8 bases, and 5 bases stayed unmatched.